Below, 29 T cell receptor beta chains from the same sample are listed, as sequenced in a study of identical twins. Each CDR3 protein is one row after TCRdb ran MiXCR on the 5' RACE reads. The sample has under 1 million distinct CDR3 sequences, 9% to 15% seen once; the top ten hold around 1.6%. Another study also made use of these data, one on yellow fever vaccine responses in identical twins.

The sequencing input was PBMCs. The receptors were sampled from a woman aged 18-29 years in good health.

This clonotype was seen repeatedly, ten times or more. As DNA, the CDR3 is TGCGCCAGCAGCCAAGATAAGGCGGGGGGGCTCTACAATGAGCAGTTCTTC. The encoded protein is CASSQDKAGGLYNEQFF. This chain joins TRBV4-1 and TRBJ2-1, with 9 positions matching TRBD2. The germline V gene encodes CDR1 MGHRA and CDR2 YSYEKL. This CDR3 is 17 amino acids long. Losses at the gene ends were 0 bases for V and 3 bases for J; bases not matched to a gene: 6.

The chain has TRBV20-1 and TRBJ2-7, with 9 bases lining up with TRBD1. This CDR3 has 14 residues. From germline, CDR1 is DFQATT and CDR2 SNEGSKA (reference sequence). Trimming at V came to 0 bases and at J to 5 bases, leaving 5 bases not matched to a gene. The CDR3 DNA follows: TGCAGTGCTAGAGATAACAGGGGGCGCCACGAGCAGTACTTC. Translating gives CSARDNRGRHEQYF.

This sequence joins TRBV27 and TRBJ2-1; 15 bases fit TRBD2. Trimming at V came to 5 bases and at J to 8 bases, leaving 13 bases not matched to a gene. Germline V CDR1 and CDR2: MNHEY, SMNVEV (reference sequence). The CDR3 is 18 residues long. CDR3 loop: CASSAQPPGLAGGDEQFF. For the CDR3, the DNA is TGTGCCAGCAGTGCACAACCTCCGGGACTAGCGGGAGGCGATGAGCAGTTCTTC.

V usage is TRBV7-8 and J usage is TRBJ2-2; unclear D gene. Trimming cost V 0 bases and J 1 base, with 6 bases left between them. The CDR3 loop spans 15 amino acids. CDR1 and CDR2 (germline): SGHVS, FQNEAQ. The CDR3 sequence is CASSLAPLNTGELFF. The CDR3 DNA follows: TGTGCCAGCAGCTTAGCCCCCTTGAACACCGGGGAGCTGTTTTTT. The whole variable domain, remainder taken from reference TRBV7-8 and TRBJ2-2, is GAGVSQSPRYKVAKRGQDVALRCDPISGHVSLFWYQQALGQGPEFLTYFQNEAQLDKSGLPSDRFFAERPEGSVSTLKIQRTQQEDSAVYLCASSLAPLNTGELFFGEGSRLTVL.

In its sample, this clonotype was seen a few times. The rearrangement joins TRBV5-1 to TRBJ2-5, with 14 bases lining up with TRBD2. This CDR3 has 17 amino acids. The germline CDR1 and CDR2 sequences are SGHRS and YFSETQ. The J segment lost 2 bases and the V segment lost 2 bases, leaving 5 bases of the junction unmatched. The CDR3 DNA sequence: TGCGCCAGCAGCTTTGGGACTAGCGGGAGAACACAAGAGACCCAGTACTTC. It yields the protein CASSFGTSGRTQETQYF.

This clonotype was observed a few times. This sequence joins TRBV4-2 and TRBJ2-7; 10 bases map to TRBD2. Germline CDR1 and CDR2: LGHNA and YNFKEQ. This CDR3 has 15 amino acids. V was clipped by 2 bases and J by 5 bases; unmatched bases: 6. Here the CDR3 reads CASSQSLAGANEQYF. CDR3 DNA sequence: TGTGCCAGCAGCCAATCCCTAGCGGGAGCGAACGAGCAGTACTTC.

This clonotype was seen a handful of times. The rearrangement joins TRBV5-1 to TRBJ2-1, with D uncertain. CDR1 is SGHRS and CDR2 is YFSETQ in the germline V gene. V lost 7 bases, J lost 8 bases, and 16 bases lay in between. The CDR3 is 13 residues long. CDR3 DNA sequence: TGCGCCAGCCAGCTTGTATTCGGCTATGAGCAGTTCTTC. The encoded protein is CASQLVFGYEQFF. The entire variable domain, with the rest obtained from reference TRBV5-1 and TRBJ2-1, is as follows: KAGVTQTPRYLIKTRGQQVTLSCSPISGHRSVSWYQQTPGQGLQFLFEYFSETQRNKGNFPGRFSGRQFSNSRSEMNVSTLELGDSALYLCASQLVFGYEQFFGPGTRLTVL.

Ten or more counts support this clonotype. This chain's CDR3 is CSVEDLAEAFF. CDR3 in DNA: TGCAGCGTTGAAGATCTCGCTGAAGCTTTCTTT. The rearrangement links TRBV29-1 to TRBJ1-1, with D unresolved. The CDR3 is 11 amino acids. Germline V gene sequence: CDR1 SQVTM, CDR2 ANQGSEA. V gave up 0 bases and J gave up 6 bases, with 5 bases separating them.

This clonotype was detected a few times. The rearrangement links TRBV7-7 to TRBJ2-1, with TRBD2 matching over 7 bases. In germline, CDR1 is SSHAT, CDR2 FNYEAQ (reference sequence). After removal of 5 bases from V and 0 bases from J, the junction contained 4 bases not matched to a gene. The CDR3 covers 15 residues. The CDR3 protein is CASSRGSYSYNEQFF. The CDR3 coding sequence is TGTGCCAGCAGCCGCGGGAGCTACTCCTACAATGAGCAGTTCTTC.

This clonotype has a handful of counts. This chain links TRBV10-3 with TRBJ2-3, with a possible D match to TRBD2 (6 bases). V was trimmed by 4 bases and J by 1 base, leaving 12 bases between them. Per the germline V gene, CDR1 is ENHRY and CDR2 is SYGVKD. The CDR3 loop spans 15 amino acids. CDR3 bases: TGTGCCATCAGTGGGCGGGGCGGGGGCACAGATACGCAGTATTTT. It codes for CAISGRGGGTDTQYF.

The V gene is TRBV10-3, the J gene TRBJ2-2; no definite D call. CDR3 length: 14 residues. Germline values: CDR1 ENHRY, CDR2 SYGVKD. Trimming stripped 10 bases from V and 3 bases from J, with 15 bases between. For the CDR3, the DNA is TGTGCCAACCGAGACACTCCCGACACCGGGGAGCTGTTTTTT. As protein: CANRDTPDTGELFF.

Written as DNA, the CDR3 is TGCAGCGCTCCCGGGCTAGCGGGATCTGGAAATGAGCAGTTCTTC. Its protein is CSAPGLAGSGNEQFF. V usage is TRBV29-1 and J usage is TRBJ2-1, with 9 bases fitting TRBD2. Germline assignment: CDR1 SQVTM and CDR2 ANQGSEA. J was trimmed by 7 bases and V by 7 bases; bases with no gene match: 14. The CDR3 has 15 amino acids.

In its sample, this clonotype was seen many times. V and J are TRBV3-1 and TRBJ1-6, with a possible D match to TRBD1 (5 bases). Germline CDR1 and CDR2: LGHDT and YNNKEL (reference sequence). The CDR3 is 15 amino acids. V lost 4 bases to trimming and J lost 12 bases, with 19 bases between them. The CDR3 nucleotides read TGTGCCAGCAGCCCCCTGGGGACTATGAACCAACCCCTCCACTTT. The encoded protein is CASSPLGTMNQPLHF. Combining the CDR3 with reference TRBV3-1 and TRBJ1-6 gives the whole variable domain DTAVSQTPKYLVTQMGNDKSIKCEQNLGHDTMYWYKQDSKKFLKIMFSYNNKELIINETVPNRFSPKSPDKAHLNLHINSLELGDSAVYFCASSPLGTMNQPLHFGNGTRLTVT.

In this sample, this clonotype turned up many times. V gene TRBV29-1 combines with J gene TRBJ2-1; D might be TRBD1 or TRBD2, each matching 5 bases. Germline values: CDR1 SQVTM, CDR2 ANQGSEA. The CDR3 has 9 amino acids. With 7 bases removed from V and 9 bases from J, the gap between germline ends came to 7 bases. CDR3 in amino acids: CSAGTEQFF. Here the CDR3 DNA reads TGCAGCGCGGGGACTGAGCAGTTCTTC.

The rearrangement links TRBV5-5 to TRBJ2-1; D unclear. Germline V gives CDR1 SGHKS, CDR2 YYEKEE (reference sequence). Between the trimmed V and J ends, which lost 0 bases and 1 base, there was a span of 14 bases. This CDR3 comprises 17 residues. The CDR3 DNA reads TGTGCCAGCAGCTTGGTGAACTGGGCTCCTTCCTACAATGAGCAGTTCTTC. It yields the protein CASSLVNWAPSYNEQFF.

The chain links TRBV5-6 to TRBJ1-1; D might be TRBD1 (5 bases). The CDR3 is made up of 15 amino acids. Germline V lookup: CDR1 SGHDT, CDR2 YYEEEE. V shed 1 base and J shed 0 bases, with 10 bases lying between them. The CDR3 protein is CASSLPGRVNTEAFF. The CDR3 coding sequence is TGTGCCAGCAGCTTGCCTGGCAGGGTGAACACTGAAGCTTTCTTT.

This clonotype has at least ten counts. This rearrangement joins TRBV4-1 to TRBJ1-1; TRBD1 matches at 8 bases. The trim removed 3 bases at V and 5 bases at J, leaving 8 bases unmatched. The CDR3 loop spans 15 amino acids. Germline V gene lookup returns CDR1 MGHRA and CDR2 YSYEKL. The CDR3 nucleotides read TGCGCCAGCAGCCACCAGGACAGGGAAGGGACTGAAGCTTTCTTT. It codes for CASSHQDREGTEAFF.

This clonotype was counted between two and nine times. This chain joins TRBV3-1 and TRBJ2-5, with D perhaps matching TRBD2 (6 bases). Germline V lookup: CDR1 LGHDT, CDR2 YNNKEL (reference sequence). V gave up 3 bases and J gave up 5 bases, with 19 bases separating them. The length of the CDR3 is 16 residues. The chain's CDR3 is CASSQEALASVETQYF. CDR3 nucleotide sequence: TGTGCCAGCAGCCAGGAGGCACTAGCATCGGTGGAGACCCAGTACTTC.

This clonotype showed up just a few times. The chain is built from TRBV4-1 and TRBJ2-1; D possibly matches TRBD1 or TRBD2 (5 bases each). V dropped 0 bases and J dropped 8 bases, with 20 bases sitting between them. The CDR3 consists of 17 residues. CDR1 is MGHRA and CDR2 is YSYEKL in the germline V gene. In DNA form, the CDR3 reads TGCGCCAGCAGCCAAGATCACGGCCGGGCAGGGAGCGATGAGCAGTTCTTC. It yields the protein CASSQDHGRAGSDEQFF.

The rearrangement links TRBV4-1 to TRBJ2-7, with a weak D call TRBD1 (6 bases). The CDR3 spans 14 residues. Germline loops: CDR1 MGHRA, CDR2 YSYEKL. Trimming cost V 3 bases and J 2 bases, with 11 bases left between them. In DNA form, the CDR3 reads TGCGCCAGCAGCCAGCTACAGGGTACCTACGAGCAGTACGTC. This codes for CASSQLQGTYEQYV.

The chain joins TRBV18 to TRBJ1-1, with unresolved D. The V and J ends lost 1 base and 1 base respectively, with 7 bases between them. The germline V gene encodes CDR1 KGHSH and CDR2 LQKENI. This CDR3 is 14 amino acids long. DNA of the CDR3: TGTGCCAGCTCACCACAGAATCAGAACACTGAAGCTTTCTTT. Protein product: CASSPQNQNTEAFF. The full variable domain, rest sourced from reference TRBV18 and TRBJ1-1, is NAGVMQNPRHLVRRRGQEARLRCSPMKGHSHVYWYRQLPEEGLKFMVYLQKENIIDESGMPKERFSAEFPKEGPSILRIQQVVRGDSAAYFCASSPQNQNTEAFFGQGTRLTVV.

Ten or more counts support this clonotype. The rearrangement joins TRBV6-5 to TRBJ1-1; the D gene is possibly TRBD1 (6 bases). Trimming pared 2 bases from V and 4 bases from J, leaving 26 bases between. The CDR3 length is 19 residues. Germline CDR1 reads MNHEY; CDR2 reads SVGAGI. The CDR3 DNA follows: TGTGCCAGCAGTTACGGTCTCCCCAGGCAGGGGCCCGGGGGCACTGAAGCTTTCTTT. Its translation is CASSYGLPRQGPGGTEAFF.

The chain joins TRBV20-1 to TRBJ2-6; tentatively, D is TRBD2 (5 bases). Germline CDR1 is DFQATT and CDR2 is SNEGSKA (reference sequence). Trimming cost V 0 bases and J 0 bases, with 9 bases left between them. The CDR3 contains 16 residues. CDR3 nucleotides: TGCAGTGCTAGAGACGGGGTTTACTCTGGGGCCAACGTCCTGACTTTC. Protein sequence: CSARDGVYSGANVLTF.

This clonotype has just a few counts. The V and J genes are TRBV29-1 and TRBJ1-1; TRBD1 agrees at 7 bases. The V gene end was trimmed by 3 bases and the J gene end by 0 bases; junction bases not matched to a gene: 7. CDR1 is SQVTM, CDR2 ANQGSEA, per germline. The length of the CDR3 is 15 residues. The CDR3 sequence: CSVEGDRFLNTEAFF. CDR3 in DNA: TGCAGCGTTGAGGGGGACAGATTTTTGAACACTGAAGCTTTCTTT.

The chain employs TRBV20-1 and TRBJ2-3, with D tentatively TRBD2 (5 bases). This CDR3 spans 14 amino acids. Trimming took off 0 bases at V and 5 bases at J, with 12 bases between the two ends. Per germline, CDR1 DFQATT and CDR2 SNEGSKA (reference sequence). CDR3 amino acids: CSARESRVLDTQYF. In DNA, the CDR3 is TGCAGTGCTAGAGAGTCGAGGGTGTTAGATACGCAGTATTTT.

This clonotype showed up many times. V and J are TRBV5-1 and TRBJ1-5, with D hard to call. The CDR3 is 14 residues long. V was pared by 7 bases and J by 2 bases, with 13 bases between. Germline CDR1 and CDR2: SGHRS and YFSETQ. Here the CDR3 DNA reads TGCGCCAGCTCAGGAGGGCCCGGCAATCAGCCCCAGCATTTT. This sequence encodes CASSGGPGNQPQHF.

This clonotype showed up just a few times. The chain employs TRBV20-1 and TRBJ1-5; TRBD1 matches at 7 bases. CDR3 length: 14 residues. The trim removed 4 bases at V and 4 bases at J, leaving 7 bases unmatched. Germline V gene data show CDR1 as DFQATT and CDR2 as SNEGSKA (reference sequence). The CDR3 DNA reads as TGCAGTGCTACGAGGACAGGCCCGAATCAGCCCCAGCATTTT. It yields the protein CSATRTGPNQPQHF.

This clonotype was counted between two and nine times. The rearrangement uses TRBV4-1 and TRBJ2-5; D is unclear. The V gene lost 1 base and the J gene lost 4 bases, with 10 bases spanning the gap. The CDR3 is 14 amino acids. Germline lookup yields CDR1 MGHRA and CDR2 YSYEKL. This chain's CDR3 is CASSQVSRGETQYF. In DNA form, the CDR3 reads TGCGCCAGCAGCCAAGTAAGCCGAGGAGAGACCCAGTACTTC.

The chain carries TRBV28 and TRBJ2-3; unclear D gene. Trimming took 10 bases from V and 1 from J, leaving 9 bases between them. CDR1 is MDHEN, CDR2 SYDVKM, per germline. This CDR3 region has 12 residues. The CDR3 DNA reads as TGTGCCACCCTTGGAGGCACAGATACGCAGTATTTT. It translates to CATLGGTDTQYF.